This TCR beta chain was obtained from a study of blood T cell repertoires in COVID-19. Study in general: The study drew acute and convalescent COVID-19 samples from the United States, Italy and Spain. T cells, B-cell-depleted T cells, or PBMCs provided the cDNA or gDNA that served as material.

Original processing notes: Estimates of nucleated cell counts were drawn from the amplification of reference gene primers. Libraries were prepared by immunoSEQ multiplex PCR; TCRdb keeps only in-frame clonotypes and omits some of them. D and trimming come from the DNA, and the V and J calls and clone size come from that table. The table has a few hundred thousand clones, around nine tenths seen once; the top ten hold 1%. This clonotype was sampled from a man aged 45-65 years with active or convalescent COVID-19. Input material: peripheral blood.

The CDR3 loop reads CASSMSGFTDTQYF. In DNA form, the CDR3 reads TGTGCCAGCAGCATGAGCGGGTTCACAGATACGCAGTATTTT. The chain employs TRBV9 and TRBJ2-3; tentative D call: TRBD2 (6 bases). The germline CDR1 and CDR2 sequences are SGDLS and YYNGEE. This CDR3 comprises 14 residues. With 4 bases removed from V and 2 bases from J, the gap between germline ends came to 11 bases. Together with reference TRBV9 and TRBJ2-3, the CDR3 gives the full variable domain: DSGVTQTPKHLITATGQRVTLRCSPRSGDLSVYWYQQSLDQGLQFLIQYYNGEERAKGNILERFSAQQFPDLHSELNLSSLELGDSALYFCASSMSGFTDTQYFGPGTRLTVL.